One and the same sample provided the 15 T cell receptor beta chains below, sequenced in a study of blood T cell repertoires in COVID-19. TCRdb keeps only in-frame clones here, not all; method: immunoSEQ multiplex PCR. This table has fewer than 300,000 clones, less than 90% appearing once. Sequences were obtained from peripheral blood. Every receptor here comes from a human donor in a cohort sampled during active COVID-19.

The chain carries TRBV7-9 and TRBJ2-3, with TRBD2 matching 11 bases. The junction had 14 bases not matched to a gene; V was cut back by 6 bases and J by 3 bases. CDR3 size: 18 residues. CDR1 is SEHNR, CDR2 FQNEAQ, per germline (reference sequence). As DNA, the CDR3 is TGTGCCAGCAGGCCCACTAGCGGGAGCTGGACCGGTACAGATACGCAGTATTTT. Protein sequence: CASRPTSGSWTGTDTQYF.

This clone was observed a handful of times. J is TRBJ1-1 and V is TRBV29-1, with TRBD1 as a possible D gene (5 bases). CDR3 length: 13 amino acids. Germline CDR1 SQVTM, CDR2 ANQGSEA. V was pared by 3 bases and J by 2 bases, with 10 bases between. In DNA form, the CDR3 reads TGCAGCGTTGACAAGGGGCGCAACACTGAAGCTTTCTTT. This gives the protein CSVDKGRNTEAFF.

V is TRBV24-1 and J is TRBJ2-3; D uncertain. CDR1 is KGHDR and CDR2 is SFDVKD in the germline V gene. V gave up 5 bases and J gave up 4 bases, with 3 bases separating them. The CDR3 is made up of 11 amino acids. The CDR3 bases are TGTGCCACCAGTGCGTCAGATACGCAGTATTTT. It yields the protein CATSASDTQYF.

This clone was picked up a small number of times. The CDR3 DNA reads as TGTGCCATCAGACAGGACACTGCGAACACTGAAGCTTTCTTT. Translated: CAIRQDTANTEAFF. The gene calls are TRBV10-3 and TRBJ1-1; tentative D call: TRBD1 (5 bases). The CDR3 consists of 14 residues. Germline CDR1 ENHRY, CDR2 SYGVKD. Trimming stripped 6 bases from V and 1 base from J, with 12 bases between.

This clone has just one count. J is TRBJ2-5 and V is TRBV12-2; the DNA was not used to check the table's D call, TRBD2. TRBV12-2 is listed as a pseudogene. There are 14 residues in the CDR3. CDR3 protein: CPGSAGWLEETQYF. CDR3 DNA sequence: TGTCCGGGGTCTGCGGGGTGGCTAGAGGAGACCCAGTACTTC.

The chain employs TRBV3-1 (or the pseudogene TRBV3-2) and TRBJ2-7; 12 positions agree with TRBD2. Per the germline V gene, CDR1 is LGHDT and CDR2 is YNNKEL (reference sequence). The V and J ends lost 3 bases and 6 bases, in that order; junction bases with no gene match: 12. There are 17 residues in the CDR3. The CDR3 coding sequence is TGTGCCAGCAGCCAGGGAAAAAGACTAGCGGGAGACGTCGAGCAGTACTTC. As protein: CASSQGKRLAGDVEQYF.

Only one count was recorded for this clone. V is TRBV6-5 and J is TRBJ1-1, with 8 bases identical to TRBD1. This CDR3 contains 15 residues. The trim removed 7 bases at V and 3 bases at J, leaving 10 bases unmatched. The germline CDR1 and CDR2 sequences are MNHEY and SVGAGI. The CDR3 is CASINSGTGDTEAFF. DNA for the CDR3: TGTGCCAGCATCAACTCGGGGACAGGAGACACTGAAGCTTTCTTT.

The CDR3 nucleotides are TGTGCCAGCAGCGTAGAGGGGACAGCTGGAAACACCATATATTTT. Amino acid sequence: CASSVEGTAGNTIYF. The chain links TRBV9 to TRBJ1-3; TRBD1 agrees at 7 bases. CDR1 is SGDLS and CDR2 is YYNGEE in the germline V gene. V gave up 0 bases and J gave up 2 bases; unmatched junction bases: 2. This CDR3 comprises 15 residues.

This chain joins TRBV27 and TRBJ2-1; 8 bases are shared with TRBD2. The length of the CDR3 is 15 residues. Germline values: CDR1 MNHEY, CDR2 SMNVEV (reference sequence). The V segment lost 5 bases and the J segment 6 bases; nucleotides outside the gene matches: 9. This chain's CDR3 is CASSLLAADVNEQFF. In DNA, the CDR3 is TGTGCCAGCAGTCTACTAGCGGCAGACGTCAATGAGCAGTTCTTC.

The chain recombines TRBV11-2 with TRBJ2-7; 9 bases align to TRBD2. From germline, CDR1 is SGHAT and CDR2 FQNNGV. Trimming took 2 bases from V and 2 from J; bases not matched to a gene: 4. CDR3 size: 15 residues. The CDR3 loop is CASSLRAGGPYEQYF. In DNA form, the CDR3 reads TGTGCCAGCAGCTTAAGGGCGGGAGGGCCCTACGAGCAGTACTTC.

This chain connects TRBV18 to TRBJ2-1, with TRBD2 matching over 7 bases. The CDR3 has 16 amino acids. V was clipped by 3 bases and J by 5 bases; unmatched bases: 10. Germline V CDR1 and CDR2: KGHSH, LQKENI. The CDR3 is CASSPRVSGPHNEQFF. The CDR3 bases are TGTGCCAGCTCACCTCGGGTTAGCGGGCCTCACAATGAGCAGTTCTTC. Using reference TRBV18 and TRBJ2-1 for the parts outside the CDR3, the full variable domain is NAGVMQNPRHLVRRRGQEARLRCSPMKGHSHVYWYRQLPEEGLKFMVYLQKENIIDESGMPKERFSAEFPKEGPSILRIQQVVRGDSAAYFCASSPRVSGPHNEQFFGPGTRLTVL.

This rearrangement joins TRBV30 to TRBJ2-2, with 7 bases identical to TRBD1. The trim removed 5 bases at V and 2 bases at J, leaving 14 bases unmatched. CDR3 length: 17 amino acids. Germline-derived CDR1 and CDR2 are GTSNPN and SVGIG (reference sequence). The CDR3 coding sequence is TGTGCCTGGGAGAAAGGGACAGCCTGGACTAACACCGGGGAGCTGTTTTTT. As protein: CAWEKGTAWTNTGELFF.

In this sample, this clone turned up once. The CDR3 is CASSIDHAGGSQVKNIQYF. CDR3 nucleotides: TGTGCCAGTAGTATAGATCACGCGGGAGGGAGTCAAGTCAAAAACATTCAGTACTTC. J is TRBJ2-4 and V is TRBV19; 9 bases map to TRBD2. V lost 0 bases and J lost 3; bases outside the gene matches: 12. The CDR3 sequence is 19 residues long. In germline, CDR1 is LNHDA, CDR2 SQIVND (reference sequence).

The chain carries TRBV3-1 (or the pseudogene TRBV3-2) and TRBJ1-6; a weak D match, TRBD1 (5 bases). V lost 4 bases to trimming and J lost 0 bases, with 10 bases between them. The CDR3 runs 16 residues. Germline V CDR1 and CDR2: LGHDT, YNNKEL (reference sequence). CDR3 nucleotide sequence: TGTGCCAGCAGCCCGGGGGGAGACTCCTATAATTCACCCCTCCACTTT. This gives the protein CASSPGGDSYNSPLHF.

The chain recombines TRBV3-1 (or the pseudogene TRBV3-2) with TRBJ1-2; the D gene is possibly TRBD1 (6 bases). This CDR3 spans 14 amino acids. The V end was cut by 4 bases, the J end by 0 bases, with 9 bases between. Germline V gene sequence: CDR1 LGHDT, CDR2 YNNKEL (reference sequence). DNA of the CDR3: TGTGCCAGCAGCCTGGCAGGGGCTAACTATGGCTACACCTTC. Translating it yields CASSLAGANYGYTF.